This TCR beta chain originates from a study of Ad26.COV2.S vaccination and SARS-CoV-2 variants. Looking at the study overall: Ad26.COV2.S, an intramuscular injection, was given once or twice 56 days apart. Findings and caveats of the study: Vaccinated individuals (as opposed to placebo recipients) had higher spike-specific TCR breadth.

Details on this clone: Antigen unknown.

The method was immunoSEQ multiplex PCR; TCRdb's version includes in-frame clones alone and lacks a portion of them. Counted here are hundreds of thousands of clones, around 90% occurring once; the ten biggest clones make up 12%. The treatment here: around 19 received Ad26.COV2.S at low or high dose, single or two shots; roughly five received placebo; per-sample allocation not given. Samples analyzed were those drawn on day 63 after the first vaccine or placebo injection. Here the sequenced sample was peripheral blood, taken in a trial of Ad26.COV2.S vaccine versus placebo. This clonotype originated in a person aged 18-60 years who received the Ad26.COV2.S COVID-19 vaccine or a placebo.

The CDR3 here is CASSQDRYTGELFF. The CDR3 DNA reads TGCGCCAGCAGCCAAGATCGGTACACCGGGGAGCTGTTTTTT. The V and J genes are TRBV4-3 and TRBJ2-2; no firm D call. Germline V gene data show CDR1 as LGHNA and CDR2 as YSLEER. CDR3 length: 14 residues. Trimming stripped 0 bases from V and 3 bases from J, with 5 bases between.